The 5 T cell receptor beta chains presented below share a single source sample, sequenced in a study of cytomegalovirus exposure and HLA in healthy donors (dated by TCRdb to about 2017). Receptor amplification or capture employed the immunoSEQ multiplex PCR assay. For the multiplex PCR, a mixture combining 60 forward primers for TCR Vbeta segments and 13 reverse primers for TCR Jbeta segments was used. Held by TCRdb, this immuneACCESS table contains in-frame sequences only and omits some clones. Under half of the omission traces to an unresolved V gene where checked; the cause of the rest is unknown. Recorded for this sample are roughly 170,000 clones; about four fifths of them occurred a single time. More than 0.85% of the sample is in the top ten clones. The sequenced sample consisted of PBMCs. The receptors here all came from a man aged 25-40 years in good health and CMV-seronegative.

J is TRBJ1-2 and V is TRBV19; 7 positions agree with TRBD1. Germline CDR1 and CDR2: LNHDA and SQIVND (reference sequence). This CDR3 has 14 residues. V trimming: 5 bases; J trimming: 4 bases; junction bases outside the gene matches: 7. CDR3 loop: CASSPGDSPYGYTF. The CDR3 DNA follows: TGTGCCAGTAGTCCGGGGGACAGCCCCTATGGCTACACCTTC.

This clone was counted only a few times. The CDR3, as DNA: TGTGCCTGGAGTGTAGGGTCAGGGGTGCGCAATCAGCCCCAGCATTTT. As protein: CAWSVGSGVRNQPQHF. The rearrangement joins TRBV30 to TRBJ1-5; maybe TRBD1 (6 bases). V lost 0 bases and J lost 2, with 14 bases in between. CDR1 is GTSNPN, CDR2 SVGIG, per germline (reference sequence). This CDR3 is 16 amino acids long.

The chain combines TRBV7-9 with TRBJ1-1, with TRBD1 identical over 8 bases. Germline CDR1 and CDR2: SEHNR and FQNEAQ (reference sequence). The CDR3 length is 18 residues. Losses at the gene ends were 2 bases for V and 0 bases for J; bases not matched to a gene: 11. This CDR3 is CASSLQGAQRWLNTEAFF. DNA of the CDR3: TGTGCCAGCAGCTTACAGGGGGCCCAGCGTTGGTTGAACACTGAAGCTTTCTTT.

V is TRBV19 and J is TRBJ2-2, with D perhaps matching TRBD2 (6 bases). This CDR3 has 13 amino acids. The ends were cut back, 3 bases at V and 8 bases at J, with 10 bases in the middle. Germline-derived CDR1 and CDR2 are LNHDA and SQIVND (reference sequence). The CDR3 nucleotides are TGTGCCAGTAGTATGGGGGGAGCGGGGGAGCTGTTTTTT. This translates into CASSMGGAGELFF.

The chain is built from TRBV5-6 and TRBJ2-7; 8 bases are shared with TRBD1. The CDR3 sequence is 16 residues long. Trimming cost V 4 bases and J 3 bases; bases outside gene matches: 12. Germline V gene sequence: CDR1 SGHDT, CDR2 YYEEEE. The CDR3 loop is CASSTLPGQEFYEQYF. The CDR3 DNA is TGTGCCAGCAGCACCCTCCCGGGACAGGAGTTCTACGAGCAGTACTTC.